This TCR beta chain originates from a study of cytomegalovirus exposure and HLA in healthy donors. From germline, CDR1 is PRHDT and CDR2 FYEKMQ (reference sequence). V lost 6 bases, J lost 0 bases, and 2 bases stayed unmatched. There are 15 residues in the CDR3. As regards this clone: No antigen is known for it.

Study results and caveats: A later analysis found that most CMV-associated TCR beta chains appeared HLA-restricted. Both high specificity and high sensitivity reportedly marked the classifier's diagnosis of cytomegalovirus status. Rarity characterized most TCR sequences, yet some public TCRs appeared in many donors.

The primer mix had 60 Vbeta and 13 Jbeta primers. TCRdb keeps only in-frame clones here, not all; method: immunoSEQ multiplex PCR. This sample contains some 70,000 clones. This sequence originates from a man aged 35 to 55 in good health and CMV-seronegative. Material for sequencing was PBMCs. The chain employs TRBV13 and TRBJ2-6, with 7 bases lining up with TRBD2. DNA for the CDR3: TGTGCCAGCAGGGGGGGGATCTCTGGGGCCAACGTCCTGACTTTC. It specifies CASRGGISGANVLTF.